This T cell receptor (beta chain) was sequenced during a study of T cells in Graves' hyperthyroidism and ophthalmopathy. RNA transcripts were the template for amplifying TCR beta CDR3 regions. When the TCR CDR3 underwent first-round RT-PCR, the HTBI primer set was used. Each CDR3 protein is one row after TCRdb ran MiXCR on the multiplex PCR reads. The sample records some 600,000 distinct CDR3 sequences, more than 11% being singletons. General observations from the study: Most thyroid clonotypes expanded above 0.001 appeared in blood too.

This clonotype was counted at least ten times. Antigen specificity is unknown. V gave up 3 bases and J gave up 1 base, with 11 bases separating them. This CDR3 contains 15 residues. Germline V gene sequence: CDR1 LGHDT, CDR2 YNNKEL (reference sequence). The origin of this receptor is a woman in her 30s with Graves' hyperthyroidism that later progressed to Graves' ophthalmopathy. Sequenced: blood. This sequence joins TRBV3-1 and TRBJ2-3; D ambiguous. CDR3 region: CASSQMSIGTDTQYF. As DNA, the CDR3 is TGTGCCAGCAGCCAGATGTCCATCGGCACAGATACGCAGTATTTT.